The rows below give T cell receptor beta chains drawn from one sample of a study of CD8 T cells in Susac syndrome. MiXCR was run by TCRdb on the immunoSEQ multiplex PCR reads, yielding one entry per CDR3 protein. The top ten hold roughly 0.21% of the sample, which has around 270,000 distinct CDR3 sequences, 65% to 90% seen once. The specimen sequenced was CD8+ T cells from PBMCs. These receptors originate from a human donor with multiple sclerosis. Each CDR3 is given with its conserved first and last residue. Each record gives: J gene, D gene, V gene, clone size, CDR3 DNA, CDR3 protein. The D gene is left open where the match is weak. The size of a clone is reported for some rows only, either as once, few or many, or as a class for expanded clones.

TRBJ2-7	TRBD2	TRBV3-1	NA	TGTGCCAGCAGCCAAGAACTAGCGCCCTACGAGCAGTACTTC	CASSQELAPYEQYF
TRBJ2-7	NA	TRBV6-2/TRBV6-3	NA	TGTGCCAGCAGTTACTCGGGACCCGGCCACTACGAGCAGTACTTC	CASSYSGPGHYEQYF
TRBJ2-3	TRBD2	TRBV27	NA	TGTGCCAGCAGTTCACTGATTAGCGGGTTCACAGATACGCAGTATTTT	CASSSLISGFTDTQYF
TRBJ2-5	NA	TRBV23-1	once	TGCGCCAGCAGTCAATCGAGGGGGGTGCAAGAGACCCAGTACTTC	CASSQSRGVQETQYF
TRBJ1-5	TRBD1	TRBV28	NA	TGTGCCAGCAGATTTGACAGGGTGGGGGATCAGCCCCAGCATTTT	CASRFDRVGDQPQHF
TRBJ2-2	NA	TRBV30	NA	TGTGCCTGGAGTCCAGGGACCGGGGAGCTGTTTTTT	CAWSPGTGELFF
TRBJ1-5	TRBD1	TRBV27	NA	TGTGCCAGCAGTTTAGGGGACAGGTTCAATCAGCCCCAGCATTTT	CASSLGDRFNQPQHF
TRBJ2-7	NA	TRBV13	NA	TGTGCCAGCAGCTCTCGGACAGAGCAGTACTTC	CASSSRTEQYF
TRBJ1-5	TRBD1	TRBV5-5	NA	TGTGCCAGCAGCTCAGGAGACAGGGAAGGACAGCCCCAGCATTTT	CASSSGDREGQPQHF
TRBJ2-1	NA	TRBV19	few	TGTGCCAGTAGTATAGGGGGAGACTATGAGCAGTTCTTC	CASSIGGDYEQFF
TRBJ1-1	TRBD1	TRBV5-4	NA	TGTGCCAGCACTAGTGGACAGGGGATGACTGAAGCTTTCTTT	CASTSGQGMTEAFF
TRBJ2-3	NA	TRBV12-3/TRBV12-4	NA	TGTGCCAGCAGTTTATTTCGCACTCTGTGGGGACGCACAGATACGCAGTATTTT	CASSLFRTLWGRTDTQYF
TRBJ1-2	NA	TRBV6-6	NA	TGTGCCAGCAGTGTGACCACAGGGAATGGCTACACCTTC	CASSVTTGNGYTF
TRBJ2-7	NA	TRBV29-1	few	TGCAGCGTTGTGTCATACGAGCAGTACTTC	CSVVSYEQYF
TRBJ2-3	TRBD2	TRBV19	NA	TGTGCCAGTAGCCAACCGGGACTAGCAGTCTTCACAGATACGCAGTATTTT	CASSQPGLAVFTDTQYF
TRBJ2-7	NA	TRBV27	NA	TGTGCCAGCAGTGGGAACGGACAGTCCTACGAGCAGTACTTC	CASSGNGQSYEQYF
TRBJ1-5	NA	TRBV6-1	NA	TGTGCCACAGGGGACGGGCGGGCGGCTCAGCCCCAGCATTTT	CATGDGRAAQPQHF
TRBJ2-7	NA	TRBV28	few	TGTGCCAGCAGTCCACCCGGGTCAGGGAATTCCTACGAGCAGTACTTC	CASSPPGSGNSYEQYF
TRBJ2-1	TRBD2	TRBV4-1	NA	TGCGCCAGCAGCCGTATCGGGGGGTTGGATGAGCAGTTCTTC	CASSRIGGLDEQFF
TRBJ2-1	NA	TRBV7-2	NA	TGTGCCAGCAGCTTAGAGCCGGGCGCGGTGCTTCACTTCTACAATGAGCAGTTCTTC	CASSLEPGAVLHFYNEQFF
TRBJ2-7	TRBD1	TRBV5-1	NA	TGCGCCAGCAGCTCGGCACAGGGGATGGATTCCTACGAGCAGTACTTC	CASSSAQGMDSYEQYF
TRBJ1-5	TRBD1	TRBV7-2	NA	TGTGCCAGCAGCCCCCGACCAGGGGGGAATCAGCCCCAGCATTTT	CASSPRPGGNQPQHF
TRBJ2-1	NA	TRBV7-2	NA	TGTGCCAGCAGCGTAGGGCTGACGACGGCCTACAATGAGCAGTTCTTC	CASSVGLTTAYNEQFF
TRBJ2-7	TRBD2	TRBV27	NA	TGTGCCAGCAGCCCGACCCTAGCGGGAGTTCACGAGCAGTACTTC	CASSPTLAGVHEQYF
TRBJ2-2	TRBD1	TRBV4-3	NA	TGCGCCAGCAGCCAAGGGGACAGGACCACCGGGGAGCTGTTTTTT	CASSQGDRTTGELFF
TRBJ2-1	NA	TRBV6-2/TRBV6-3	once	TGTGCCAGCAGCAGCACCGGGGACGAGCAGTTCTTC	CASSSTGDEQFF
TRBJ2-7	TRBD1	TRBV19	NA	TGTGCCAGTAGTCCCACATGGGACAGGTTAAGTGATGACGAGCAGTACTTC	CASSPTWDRLSDDEQYF
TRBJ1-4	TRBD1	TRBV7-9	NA	TGTGCCAGCCCCACTGACAGGGAAGGCGAAAAACTGTTTTTT	CASPTDREGEKLFF
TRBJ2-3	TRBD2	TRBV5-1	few	TGCGCCAGCAGCTCGCGGACTAGCGGGAGTGGAGATACGCAGTATTTT	CASSSRTSGSGDTQYF
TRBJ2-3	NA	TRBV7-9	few	TGTGCCAGCAGCTTAGACGGGACAACAGATACGCAGTATTTT	CASSLDGTTDTQYF
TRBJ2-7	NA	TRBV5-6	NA	TGTGCCAGCAGCTTGGATCTAGACAGGCTCGGCTACGAGCAGTACTTC	CASSLDLDRLGYEQYF
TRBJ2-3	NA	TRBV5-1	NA	TGCGCCAGCAGCTGGGACATAGATACGCAGTATTTT	CASSWDIDTQYF
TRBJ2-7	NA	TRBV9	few	TGTGCCAGCAGCCCCGGGGCAGCGGACTTATACGAGCAGTACTTC	CASSPGAADLYEQYF
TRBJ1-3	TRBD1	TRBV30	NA	TGTGCCTGGACAGGGGGGTACTCTGGAAACACCATATATTTT	CAWTGGYSGNTIYF
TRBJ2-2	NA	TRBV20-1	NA	TGCAGTGCTAGTGTGAGGAACACCGGGGAGCTGTTTTTT	CSASVRNTGELFF
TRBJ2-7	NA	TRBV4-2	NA	TGTGCCAGCAGCCAAGATGCCGACTACGAGCAGTACTTC	CASSQDADYEQYF
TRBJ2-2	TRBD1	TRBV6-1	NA	TGTGCCAGCCGCAACAGGGGCGTCGGGGAGCTGTTTTTT	CASRNRGVGELFF
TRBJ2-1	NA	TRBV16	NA	TGTGCCAGCAGCCCGGTTCAGACCAACAATGAGCAGTTCTTC	CASSPVQTNNEQFF
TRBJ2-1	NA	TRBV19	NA	TGTGCCACTGCCGGAGGCCCCTTGGGCAATGAGCAGTTCTTC	CATAGGPLGNEQFF
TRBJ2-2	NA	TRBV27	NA	TGTGCCAGCAGTTCCCTGTTGGGGACTTCGAACACCGGGGAGCTGTTTTTT	CASSSLLGTSNTGELFF
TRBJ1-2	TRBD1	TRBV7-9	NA	TGTGCCAGCAGCTTCCCAGGGGGCTACTATGGCTACACCTTC	CASSFPGGYYGYTF
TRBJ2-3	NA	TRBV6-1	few	TGTGCCAGCAGCGAAGGGACGGTCTACACAGATACGCAGTATTTT	CASSEGTVYTDTQYF
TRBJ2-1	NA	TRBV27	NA	TGTGCCAGCAGTTTAATCGCTTACTACAATGAGCAGTTCTTC	CASSLIAYYNEQFF
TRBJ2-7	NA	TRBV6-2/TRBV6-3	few	TGTGCCAGCAGTTATTCCTTTACTCACGAGCAGTACTTC	CASSYSFTHEQYF
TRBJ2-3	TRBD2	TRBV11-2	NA	TGTGCCAGCAGCTTAGACCCCACCCTGGGAGCGGGAGAGTCCACAGATACGCAGTATTTT	CASSLDPTLGAGESTDTQYF
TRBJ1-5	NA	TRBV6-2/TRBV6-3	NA	TGTGCCAGCAGTTACTCGAGGAACCAGCCCCAGCATTTT	CASSYSRNQPQHF
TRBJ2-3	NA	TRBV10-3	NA	TGTGCCATCAGTGAGGGGTGGGGTAAAAGCACAGATACGCAGTATTTT	CAISEGWGKSTDTQYF
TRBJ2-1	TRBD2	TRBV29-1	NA	TGCAGCGTTACGGGACTATACTCCTACAATGAGCAGTTCTTC	CSVTGLYSYNEQFF
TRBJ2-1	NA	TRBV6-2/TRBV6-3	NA	TGTGCCAGCAGTCCGGGACGCTACAATGAGCAGTTCTTC	CASSPGRYNEQFF
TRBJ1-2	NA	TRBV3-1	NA	TGTGCCAGCAGCCTACAAATCGGCCCGTGGGAAGGCTACACCTTC	CASSLQIGPWEGYTF
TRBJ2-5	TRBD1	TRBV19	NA	TGTGCCAGTAGTATAGATGGGGGACAGGGGGTAACTGAGACCCAGTACTTC	CASSIDGGQGVTETQYF
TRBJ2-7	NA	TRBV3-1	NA	TGCGCCAGCAGCCCCGGGACTCATTACGAGCAGTACTTC	CASSPGTHYEQYF
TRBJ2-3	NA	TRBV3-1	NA	TGTGCCAGCAGCTACATACCGGGGACGGACTGGACTAACTCAAATACGCAGTATTTT	CASSYIPGTDWTNSNTQYF
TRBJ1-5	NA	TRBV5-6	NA	TGTGCCAGCAGCTTACTCAATAGCAATCAGCCCCAGCATTTT	CASSLLNSNQPQHF
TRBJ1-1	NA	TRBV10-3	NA	TGTGCCATCAGGCTCGAGCCGAACACTGAAGCTTTCTTT	CAIRLEPNTEAFF